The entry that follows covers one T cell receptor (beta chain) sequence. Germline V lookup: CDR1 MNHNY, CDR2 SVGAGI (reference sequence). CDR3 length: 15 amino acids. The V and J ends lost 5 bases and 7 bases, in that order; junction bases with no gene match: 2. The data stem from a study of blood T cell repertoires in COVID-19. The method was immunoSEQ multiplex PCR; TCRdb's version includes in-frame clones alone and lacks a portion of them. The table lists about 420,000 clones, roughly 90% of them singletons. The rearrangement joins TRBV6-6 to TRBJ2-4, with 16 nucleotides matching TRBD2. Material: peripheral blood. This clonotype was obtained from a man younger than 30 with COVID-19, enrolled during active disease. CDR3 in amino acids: CASSGTSGRGNIQYF. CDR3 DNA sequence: TGTGCCAGCAGTGGGACTAGCGGGAGGGGTAACATTCAGTACTTC.